This T cell receptor (beta chain) was profiled in a study of CD8 T cells in Susac syndrome. An input of roughly 0.5 to 1 ug of RNA was subjected to reverse transcription using random hexamers. An immunoSEQ multiplex PCR generated amplified TCR beta CDR3 products spanning 54 Vbeta and 13 Jbeta. TCRdb reanalysed the immunoSEQ multiplex PCR reads using MiXCR and keeps one entry per CDR3 protein. The sample records 180,000 or so distinct CDR3 sequences, around 95% being singletons. V lost 10 bases and J lost 1; bases outside the gene matches: 7. CDR3 size: 14 residues. Germline V CDR1 and CDR2: MNHEY, SVGAGI.

This TCR came from a human donor with multiple sclerosis. This rearrangement joins TRBV6-5 to TRBJ2-7; 10 bases match TRBD1. Sequenced sample: CD4+ T cells from PBMCs. CDR3 nucleotide sequence: TGTGCCACCCTCCGGGGACAGGGGTCCTACGAGCAGTACTTC. Its protein is CATLRGQGSYEQYF.